The 2 T cell receptor beta chains below all came from one sample that was sequenced in a study of T-cell reconstitution after alpha-beta-depleted transplantation in children. Unique molecular identifiers featured in how the TCRbeta library was prepared. A single record per CDR3 protein comes from TCRdb applying MiXCR to the PCR reads. Among some 840,000 distinct CDR3 sequences listed, roughly 15% were seen once. The sequenced sample was PBMCs, mostly from graft donor cells, obtained 360 days after TCRalphabeta/CD19-depleted stem cell transplant. All receptors come from a male patient aged 10 to 17 who had a stem cell transplant for acute lymphoblastic leukemia, so the T cells may come from the graft donor.

This rearrangement joins TRBV18 to TRBJ2-5; possible D gene TRBD1, 5 bases. Trimming cost V 4 bases and J 0 bases, with 15 bases left between them. Germline V gene sequence: CDR1 KGHSH, CDR2 LQKENI. The CDR3 consists of 16 residues. CDR3 region: CASSRRIGQHQETQYF. The CDR3 DNA reads TGTGCCAGCTCACGACGGATAGGACAACACCAAGAGACCCAGTACTTC.

The rearrangement links TRBV29-1 to TRBJ2-7, with 8 positions matching TRBD1. V lost 6 bases to trimming and J lost 6 bases; unmatched junction nucleotides: 4. The CDR3 is 11 amino acids. Germline CDR1 SQVTM, CDR2 ANQGSEA. The CDR3 sequence is CSVDRGLEQYF. In DNA, the CDR3 is TGCAGCGTAGACAGGGGCCTCGAGCAGTACTTC.